Listed below are T cell receptor beta chains from one sample, sequenced in a study of Ad26.COV2.S vaccination and SARS-CoV-2 variants. Repertoires were generated with immunoSEQ multiplex PCR, while TCRdb's copy carries only in-frame clones and drops some. In the table there are about 350,000 clones, around 92% of which are singletons. Sequencing was performed on peripheral blood, taken after recovery from COVID-19. The receptors come from a human donor who had recovered from COVID-19. CDR3s include the opening cysteine and the closing phenylalanine or tryptophan. A D gene is named only where the DNA matches it firmly. Size is stated for part of the rows, as once, few or many counts, or as a class when the clone is expanded.

d_call | j_call | v_call | clone_size | cdr3_aa | cdr3_nt
- | TRBJ1-2 | TRBV5-5 | - | CASSFIVGLGPNYGYTF | TGTGCCAGCAGCTTTATTGTGGGATTAGGCCCTAACTATGGCTACACCTTC
- | TRBJ1-2 | TRBV4-1 | - | CASSQARPPLGSGYTF | TGCGCCAGCAGCCAAGCAAGGCCCCCTCTCGGTAGTGGCTACACCTTC
- | TRBJ1-1 | TRBV5-4 | - | CASSRPVGQNTEAFF | TGTGCCAGCAGCCGTCCAGTGGGACAGAACACTGAAGCTTTCTTT
- | TRBJ1-2 | TRBV12-3/TRBV12-4 | - | CASSPGQKYGYTF | TGTGCCAGCAGTCCCGGACAGAAGTATGGCTACACCTTC
- | TRBJ2-7 | TRBV3-1/TRBV3-2 | - | CASSQLGNSYEQYF | TGTGCCAGCAGCCAACTTGGGAACTCCTACGAGCAGTACTTC
TRBD2 | TRBJ2-5 | TRBV7-7 | - | CASSRTSGGRETQYF | TGTGCTAGCAGCCGTACCAGCGGGGGGCGGGAGACCCAGTACTTC
- | TRBJ2-7 | TRBV5-6 | - | CASSLRDNSYEQYF | TGTGCCAGCAGCCTCCGGGACAACTCCTACGAGCAGTACTTC
- | TRBJ2-1 | TRBV5-1 | once | CASSQTNEQFF | TGCGCCAGCAGCCAAACGAATGAGCAGTTCTTC
- | TRBJ2-2 | TRBV2 | - | CAAVYGRGPGELFF | TGTGCCGCTGTATACGGTAGGGGACCCGGGGAGCTGTTTTTT
TRBD2 | TRBJ2-1 | TRBV3-1/TRBV3-2 | - | CASSQDGGGGVVNEQFF | TGTGCCAGCAGCCAAGACGGTGGCGGGGGGGTCGTCAATGAGCAGTTCTTC
- | TRBJ1-6 | TRBV2 | - | CASSELGGLAPLHF | TGTGCCAGCAGTGAATTAGGGGGATTGGCACCCCTCCACTTT
- | TRBJ2-5 | TRBV18 | - | CASSRSTPGGQKETQYF | TGTGCCAGCTCACGTTCTACCCCCGGGGGCCAAAAAGAGACCCAGTACTTC
TRBD2 | TRBJ2-7 | TRBV7-2 | - | CASSLSGTSGAYYEQYF | TGTGCCAGCAGTCTATCCGGGACTAGCGGAGCTTACTACGAGCAGTACTTC
- | TRBJ2-7 | TRBV7-2 | - | CASSSYLGGGRYEQYF | TGTGCCAGCAGCTCCTATTTAGGGGGAGGAAGGTACGAGCAGTACTTC
- | TRBJ2-5 | TRBV7-8 | large | CASSLLVQETQYF | TGTGCCAGCAGCCTACTAGTCCAAGAGACCCAGTACTTC
- | TRBJ2-3 | TRBV12-5 | - | CASGNDLGLLGADTQYF | TGTGCTAGTGGTAATGACCTTGGGCTATTGGGCGCAGATACGCAGTATTTT
TRBD2 | TRBJ2-5 | TRBV9 | - | CASSVGVAGEIQETQYF | TGTGCCAGCAGCGTAGGAGTAGCGGGGGAGATCCAAGAGACCCAGTACTTC
- | TRBJ1-1 | TRBV5-5 | few | CASSLARWTEAFF | TGTGCCAGCAGCTTGGCCCGTTGGACTGAAGCTTTCTTT
- | TRBJ1-2 | TRBV2 | - | CASSVEVRGSYGYTF | TGTGCCAGCAGTGTTGAGGTTAGGGGGAGCTATGGCTACACCTTC
- | TRBJ1-1 | TRBV10-1 | few | CASSPDKNTEAFF | TGCGCCAGCAGTCCCGACAAGAACACTGAAGCTTTCTTT
- | TRBJ1-2 | TRBV6-6 | once | CASSYYRSYGYTF | TGTGCCAGCAGTTACTACAGGAGCTATGGCTACACCTTC
TRBD1 | TRBJ1-6 | TRBV10-2 | - | CARSQGWDSPLHF | TGCGCCAGATCACAGGGGTGGGATTCACCCCTCCACTTT
- | TRBJ1-2 | TRBV7-2 | - | CASSLDLAYREGYTF | TGTGCCAGCAGCTTAGATTTGGCGTACAGGGAGGGCTACACCTTC
- | TRBJ1-1 | TRBV11-2 | - | CASSPDWGVEAFF | TGTGCCAGCAGCCCAGATTGGGGGGTTGAAGCTTTCTTT
- | TRBJ2-7 | TRBV6-1 | - | CASSESVYYEQYF | TGTGCCAGCAGTGAATCGGTGTACTACGAGCAGTACTTC
- | TRBJ1-2 | TRBV21-1 | - | CASSLTYRTGRYTF | TGTGCCAGCAGCCTGACGTACCGCACTGGTCGCTACACCTTC
- | TRBJ1-2 | TRBV23-1 | - | CARWDGTYGYTF | TGCGCCAGGTGGGACGGCACCTATGGCTACACCTTC
- | TRBJ1-5 | TRBV7-9 | - | CASSSIGFNQPQHF | TGTGCCAGCAGCTCCATCGGATTCAATCAGCCCCAGCATTTT
- | TRBJ2-1 | TRBV19 | - | CASSMGSGTAYNEQFF | TGTGCCAGTAGTATGGGGTCCGGGACTGCTTACAATGAGCAGTTCTTC
- | TRBJ1-3 | TRBV9 | - | CASSVEPDTRSGNTIYF | TGTGCCAGCAGCGTAGAACCCGACACTCGCTCTGGAAACACCATATATTTT
- | TRBJ2-7 | TRBV5-4 | - | CASSRWEGYEQYF | TGTGCCAGCAGCCGGTGGGAAGGCTACGAGCAGTACTTC
- | TRBJ1-1 | TRBV2 | - | CASKSREGTEAFF | TGTGCCAGCAAGAGTAGGGAAGGCACTGAAGCTTTCTTT
- | TRBJ1-5 | TRBV7-9 | few | CASSFDHSNQPQHF | TGTGCCAGCAGCTTCGACCATAGCAATCAGCCCCAGCATTTT
TRBD2 | TRBJ2-3 | TRBV7-3 | once | CASSPYRLAGTTDTQYF | TGTGCCAGCAGCCCCTACAGACTAGCGGGGACAACAGATACGCAGTATTTT
- | TRBJ1-1 | TRBV18 | - | CASSPPGGGTEAFF | TGTGCCAGCTCCCCACCAGGAGGGGGGACTGAAGCTTTCTTT
- | TRBJ1-2 | TRBV3-1/TRBV3-2 | - | CASGGSNYGYTF | TGTGCCAGCGGCGGTTCCAACTATGGCTACACCTTC
TRBD1 | TRBJ2-7 | TRBV5-6 | - | CASATGGSYEQYF | TGTGCCAGCGCGACAGGGGGTTCCTACGAGCAGTACTTC
TRBD1 | TRBJ1-2 | TRBV5-1 | - | CASSSTPGQGIYGYTF | TGCGCCAGCAGCTCGACTCCGGGACAGGGAATCTATGGCTACACCTTC
TRBD1 | TRBJ1-1 | TRBV19 | - | CASSIFGTGALEEAFF | TGTGCCAGTAGTATATTCGGGACAGGGGCCTTGGAGGAAGCTTTCTTT
TRBD1 | TRBJ1-3 | TRBV3-1/TRBV3-2 | - | CASSLEGQIPGNTIYF | TGTGCCAGCAGCCTGGAGGGACAGATCCCTGGAAACACCATATATTTT
- | TRBJ1-1 | TRBV27 | - | CASSLGGRATEAFF | TGTGCCAGCAGTTTGGGGGGGAGGGCAACTGAAGCTTTCTTT
- | TRBJ1-1 | TRBV5-5 | once | CASRELQSANTEAFF | TGTGCCAGCAGAGAACTGCAGTCAGCCAACACTGAAGCTTTCTTT
TRBD1 | TRBJ2-1 | TRBV20-1 | - | CSASSPGTGTYNEQFF | TGCAGTGCTAGTAGCCCAGGGACAGGAACCTACAATGAGCAGTTCTTC
TRBD1 | TRBJ2-7 | TRBV5-5 | - | CASSWGQGFYEQYF | TGTGCCAGCAGCTGGGGACAGGGGTTCTACGAGCAGTACTTC
TRBD1 | TRBJ1-2 | TRBV6-5 | once | CASSYSGTGGPYGYTF | TGTGCCAGCAGTTATAGCGGGACAGGGGGCCCCTATGGCTACACCTTC
TRBD1 | TRBJ2-2 | TRBV19 | - | CASENRGSPNTGELFF | TGTGCCAGCGAGAACAGGGGATCCCCGAACACCGGGGAGCTGTTTTTT